Reported below is one TCR beta chain. Clinical history reported by participants formed the basis on which cohorts were assigned. The data were taken from a study of blood T cell repertoires in COVID-19. Turning to the study itself: The United States, Italy and Spain were the sources of the acute and convalescent COVID-19 samples. Nucleic acid was either cDNA or gDNA, and it came from T cells, B-cell-depleted T cells, or PBMCs.

This CDR3 has 15 residues. Germline values: CDR1 SGDLS, CDR2 YYNGEE. J gave up 8 bases and V 4 bases, and 7 bases lay outside the gene matches. Assay: immunoSEQ multiplex PCR; the TCRdb copy retains only in-frame clones and omits some. The sample contains 150,000 or so clones, 75% to 90% of which appear only once. Sequencing was performed on PBMCs or T cells enriched from blood (not recorded which). J is TRBJ2-1 and V is TRBV9; 12 bases align to TRBD2. The receptor's source is a woman aged 40 to 50 who had been exposed to COVID-19. The chain's CDR3 is CASSSLAGGVHEQFF. For the CDR3, the DNA is TGTGCCAGCAGCTCTCTAGCGGGAGGGGTACATGAGCAGTTCTTC.